This T cell receptor (beta chain) was documented in a study of control samples from healthy donors and cancer patients. The V gene's germline CDR1 is SEHNR and CDR2 FQNEAQ (reference sequence). The V gene lost 0 bases and the J gene lost 3 bases, with 9 bases spanning the gap. The CDR3 contains 15 residues. Measured with immunoSEQ multiplex PCR; TCRdb has only the in-frame clones, and not every one. The data contain about 95,000 clones, roughly nine tenths of them singletons. The V and J genes are TRBV7-9 and TRBJ1-3; D is perhaps TRBD1 (5 bases). The TCR comes from a woman in her sixties or seventies in good health. The source material was blood. This CDR3 is CASSLARRVGNTIYF. The CDR3 DNA follows: TGTGCCAGCAGCTTAGCGCGCAGGGTTGGAAACACCATATATTTT.